This TCR beta chain was captured in a study of T cell responses to AZD1222 COVID-19 vaccine. Overall study results and limits: Just five to seven people given AZD1222 tested seropositive at baseline. Regions 160-218 and 743-854 held dominance among vaccine-associated CD4 TCRs, which spanned spike.

Germline CDR1 and CDR2: KGHSH and LQKENI. The CDR3 has 14 residues. V was clipped by 0 bases and J by 7 bases, with 13 bases between them. About this clone: The antigen remains unidentified.

The data were produced by immunoSEQ multiplex PCR, yet TCRdb's version contains in-frame clones alone and is incomplete. Here the sample spans 80,000 to 95,000 clones, roughly 91% being singletons. The input for sequencing was peripheral blood, taken on day 0 of MenACWY control vaccination. This receptor was obtained from an adult in good health. The V gene is TRBV18, the J gene TRBJ2-7, with a possible D match to TRBD2 (5 bases). The CDR3 nucleotides read TGTGCCAGCTCACCACCGGGAAGGGCGGGTGAGCAGTACTTC. It codes for CASSPPGRAGEQYF.